The T cell receptor (beta chain) under discussion was sequenced for a study of T cells in Graves' hyperthyroidism and ophthalmopathy. Study overall: Peripheral blood was acquired at first diagnosis, ahead of any therapy whatsoever. Findings and limits, study-wide: Most clonotypes expanded in thyroid above 0.001 were likewise present in blood. The model made its ophthalmopathy prediction, and onset followed a median about 6.8 months later.

V trimming: 6 bases; J trimming: 6 bases; junction bases outside the gene matches: 17. This CDR3 region has 17 residues. Per germline, CDR1 SGDLS and CDR2 YYNGEE. As for this clonotype: What it recognizes is unknown.

RNA transcripts served as the template for amplifying TCR beta CDR3 regions. The HTBI primer set was used in a first-round RT-PCR of the TCR CDR3. TCRdb used MiXCR to reprocess the multiplex PCR reads, holding one entry per CDR3 protein. The table records about 520,000 distinct CDR3 sequences, approximately 25% of them present only once. The study included ophthalmopathy patients with Clinical Activity Score at least 3, NOSPECS grade at least 4 and duration under 3 months. The sequence was collected from a woman aged 30 to 39 with Graves' ophthalmopathy. J is TRBJ2-2 and V is TRBV9, with TRBD1 matching over 7 bases. Material: blood. The CDR3 is CASNPGQRRFFAGELFF. Written as DNA, the CDR3 is TGTGCCAGCAATCCGGGACAGCGGAGGTTTTTCGCCGGGGAGCTGTTTTTT.